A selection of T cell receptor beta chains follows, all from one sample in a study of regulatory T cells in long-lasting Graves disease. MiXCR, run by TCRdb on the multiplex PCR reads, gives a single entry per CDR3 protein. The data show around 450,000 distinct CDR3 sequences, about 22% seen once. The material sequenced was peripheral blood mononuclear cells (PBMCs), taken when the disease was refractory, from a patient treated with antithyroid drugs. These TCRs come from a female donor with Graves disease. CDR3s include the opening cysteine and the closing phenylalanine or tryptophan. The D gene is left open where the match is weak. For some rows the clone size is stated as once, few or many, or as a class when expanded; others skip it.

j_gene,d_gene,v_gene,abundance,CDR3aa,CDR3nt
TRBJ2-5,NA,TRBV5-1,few,CASSFDLEGETQYF,TGCGCCAGCAGCTTCGATCTGGAGGGAGAGACCCAGTACTTC
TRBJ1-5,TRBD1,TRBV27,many,CASSLRTGDNQPQHF,TGTGCCAGCAGTCTCCGGACAGGGGACAATCAGCCCCAGCATTTT
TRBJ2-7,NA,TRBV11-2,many,CASSSPVMGYEQYF,TGTGCCAGCAGCAGTCCTGTGATGGGCTACGAGCAGTACTTC
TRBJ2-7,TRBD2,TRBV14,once,CASSHRLAGFIEQYF,TGTGCCAGCAGCCATAGACTAGCGGGGTTCATCGAGCAGTACTTC
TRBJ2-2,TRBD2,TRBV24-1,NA,CATQPESGTYTGELFF,TGTGCCACCCAACCGGAAAGCGGGACTTACACCGGGGAGCTGTTTTTT
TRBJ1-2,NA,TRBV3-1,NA,CASSQANRALDYGYTF,TGTGCCAGCAGCCAAGCCAACAGGGCCCTCGACTATGGCTACACCTTC
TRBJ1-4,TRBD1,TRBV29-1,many,CSVVGQGVRKLFF,TGCAGCGTTGTGGGACAGGGGGTGAGAAAACTGTTTTTT
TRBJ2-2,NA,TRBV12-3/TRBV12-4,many,CASTLSQGNTGELFF,TGTGCCAGCACCTTATCCCAGGGGAACACCGGGGAGCTGTTTTTT
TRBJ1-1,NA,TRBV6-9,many,CASSYSGREAFF,TGTGCCAGCAGTTACTCAGGCAGGGAAGCTTTCTTT
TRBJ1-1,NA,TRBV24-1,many,CATSDRKRGEAFF,TGTGCCACCAGTGATCGAAAGAGGGGTGAAGCTTTCTTT
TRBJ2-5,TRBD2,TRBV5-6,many,CASSSFLAGGTQYF,TGTGCCAGCAGCTCCTTCCTGGCGGGGGGGACCCAGTACTTC
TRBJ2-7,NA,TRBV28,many,CASSSPGTSLGEQYF,TGTGCCAGCAGCTCCCCTGGGACGAGTCTCGGCGAGCAGTACTTC
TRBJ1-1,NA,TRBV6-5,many,CASSYSGIEAFF,TGTGCCAGCAGTTACTCGGGCATTGAAGCTTTCTTT
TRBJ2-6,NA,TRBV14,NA,CASSQLKVGLYGANVLTF,TGTGCCAGCAGCCAGCTGAAAGTTGGACTTTATGGGGCCAACGTCCTGACTTTC
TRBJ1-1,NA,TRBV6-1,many,CASNLIHGNTEAFF,TGTGCCAGCAACCTCATACACGGGAACACTGAAGCTTTCTTT
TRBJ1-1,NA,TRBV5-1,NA,CASSPTDSLEAFF,TGCGCCAGCAGCCCGACGGACAGCCTTGAAGCTTTCTTT
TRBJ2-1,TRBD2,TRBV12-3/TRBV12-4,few,CASTPRGGDDEQFF,TGTGCCAGCACCCCTCGGGGAGGGGACGATGAGCAGTTCTTC
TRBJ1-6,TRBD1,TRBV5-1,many,CASSLGQGATSPLHF,TGCGCCAGCAGCTTGGGTCAGGGGGCAACTTCACCCCTCCACTTT
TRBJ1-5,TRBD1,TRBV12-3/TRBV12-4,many,CASQTGTGGRQPQHF,TGTGCCAGCCAAACCGGGACAGGGGGCCGGCAGCCCCAGCATTTT
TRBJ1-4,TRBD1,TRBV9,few,CASSVRQGGEKLFF,TGTGCCAGCAGCGTAAGACAGGGAGGTGAAAAACTGTTTTTT
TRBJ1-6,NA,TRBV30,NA,CAWNGPGSNSPLHF,TGTGCCTGGAACGGGCCTGGGTCTAATTCACCCCTCCACTTT
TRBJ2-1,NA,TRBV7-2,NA,CASSLTDSSYNEQFF,TGTGCCAGCAGCTTAACGGACAGCTCCTACAATGAGCAGTTCTTC
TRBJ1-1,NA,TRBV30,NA,CAWSELGPQNTEAFF,TGTGCCTGGAGTGAATTGGGCCCCCAGAACACTGAAGCTTTCTTT
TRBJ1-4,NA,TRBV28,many,CASSPPRGKLFF,TGTGCCAGCAGTCCGCCCAGGGGAAAACTGTTTTTT
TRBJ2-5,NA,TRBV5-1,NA,CASSLAIGAQETQYF,TGCGCCAGCAGCTTGGCCATCGGGGCACAAGAGACCCAGTACTTC
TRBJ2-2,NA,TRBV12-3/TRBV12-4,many,CASSLNRAGELFF,TGTGCCAGCAGCCTGAACAGGGCCGGGGAGCTGTTTTTT
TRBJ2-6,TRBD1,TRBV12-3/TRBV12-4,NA,CASSPPLIWTGGSWGANVLTF,TGTGCCAGCAGTCCACCTCTTATTTGGACAGGGGGCTCTTGGGGGGCCAACGTCCTGACTTTC
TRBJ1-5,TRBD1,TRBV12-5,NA,CASGFFDRGINQPQHF,TGTGCTAGTGGTTTTTTTGACAGGGGGATCAATCAGCCCCAGCATTTT
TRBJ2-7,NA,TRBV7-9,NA,CASSLPPNNAYEQYF,TGTGCCAGCAGCTTACCCCCAAACAACGCCTACGAGCAGTACTTC
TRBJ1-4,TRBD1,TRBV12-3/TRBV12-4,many,CASSLKRTGGTNEKLFF,TGTGCCAGCAGTTTAAAGAGGACAGGAGGAACTAATGAAAAACTGTTTTTT
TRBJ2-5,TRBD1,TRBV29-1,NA,CSGDSHQETQYF,TGCAGCGGGGACAGTCACCAAGAGACCCAGTACTTC
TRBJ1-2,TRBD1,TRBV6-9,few,CASSYSGTANKPYGYTF,TGTGCCAGCAGTTACTCTGGGACAGCCAACAAACCCTATGGCTACACCTTC
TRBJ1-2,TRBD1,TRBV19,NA,CASSFGQAGVYYGYTF,TGTGCCAGTAGTTTCGGACAGGCCGGAGTGTACTATGGCTACACCTTC
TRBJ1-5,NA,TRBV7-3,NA,CASSFTLADLNQPQHF,TGTGCCAGCAGCTTCACTCTGGCAGACCTTAATCAGCCCCAGCATTTT
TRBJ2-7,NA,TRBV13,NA,CASSLDENEQYF,TGTGCCAGCAGCTTAGACGAGAACGAGCAGTACTTC
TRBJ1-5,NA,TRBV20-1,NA,CSASDSPNQPQHF,TGCAGTGCGAGCGACAGCCCAAATCAGCCCCAGCATTTT
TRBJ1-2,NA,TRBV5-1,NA,CASSLSPLRRGKDGYTF,TGCGCCAGCAGCTTGAGTCCCTTGCGCCGGGGGAAGGATGGCTACACCTTC
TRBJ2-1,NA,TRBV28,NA,CASSSHTEQFF,TGTGCCAGCAGTTCACATACTGAGCAGTTCTTC